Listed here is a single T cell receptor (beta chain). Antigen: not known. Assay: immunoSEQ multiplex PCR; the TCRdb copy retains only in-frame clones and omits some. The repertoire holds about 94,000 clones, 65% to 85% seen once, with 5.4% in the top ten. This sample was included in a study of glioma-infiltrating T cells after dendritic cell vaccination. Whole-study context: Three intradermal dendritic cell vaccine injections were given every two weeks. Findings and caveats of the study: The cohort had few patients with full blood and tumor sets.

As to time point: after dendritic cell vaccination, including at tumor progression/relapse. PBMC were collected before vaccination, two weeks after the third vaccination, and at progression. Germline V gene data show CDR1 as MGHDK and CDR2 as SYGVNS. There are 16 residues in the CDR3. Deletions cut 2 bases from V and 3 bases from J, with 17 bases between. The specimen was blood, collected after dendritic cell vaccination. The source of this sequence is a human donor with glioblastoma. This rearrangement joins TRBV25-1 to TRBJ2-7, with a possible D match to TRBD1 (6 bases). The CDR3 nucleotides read TGTGCCAGCAGTGAAAACGTTCCTGGCAGGGGCTACGAGCAGTACTTC. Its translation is CASSENVPGRGYEQYF.